These 11 T cell receptor beta chains came from one sample sequenced in a study of graft-versus-host responses after intestinal transplantation. Profiled with immunoSEQ multiplex PCR; TCRdb holds only in-frame clones, not every one. The data show 75,000 to 95,000 clones, 90% to 95% seen once. No antigens are known for them. This material consisted of unstimulated CD8+ T cells sorted from spleen or lymph node cells, taken before intestinal transplant. The receptor set was obtained from a human donor who received an intestinal transplant.

This rearrangement joins TRBV7-9 to TRBJ2-3; possible D gene TRBD1, 5 bases. Trimming removed 2 bases at V and 5 bases at J, with 11 bases between. The CDR3 loop spans 14 amino acids. CDR1 and CDR2 (germline): SEHNR, FQNEAQ (reference sequence). As DNA, the CDR3 is TGTGCCAGCAGCTTACAGGGTTCGGAAGATACGCAGTATTTT. Its protein is CASSLQGSEDTQYF.

This chain connects TRBV29-1 to TRBJ1-2; D is unresolved. The CDR3 runs to 9 residues. Trimming pared 2 bases from V and 13 bases from J, leaving 8 bases between. Germline V gives CDR1 SQVTM, CDR2 ANQGSEA. The CDR3 bases are TGCAGCGTTGAACTTGAACTCACCTTC. This translates into CSVELELTF.

The chain employs TRBV2 and TRBJ1-4; possible D gene TRBD1, 6 bases. Germline lookup yields CDR1 SNHLY and CDR2 FYNNEI. CDR3 size: 12 residues. V was pared by 7 bases and J by 6 bases, with 9 bases between. In nucleotides, the CDR3 is TGTGCCAGCATGGGGGCTGATGAAAAACTGTTTTTT. Translating it yields CASMGADEKLFF.

This rearrangement joins TRBV19 to TRBJ1-1, with D perhaps TRBD1 (6 bases). In germline, CDR1 is LNHDA, CDR2 SQIVND (reference sequence). The CDR3 contains 13 residues. Trimming removed 3 bases from V and 7 bases from J, with 12 bases in between. The CDR3 reads CASSMTRGNEAFF. The DNA of the CDR3 is TGTGCCAGTAGTATGACCAGGGGTAATGAAGCTTTCTTT.

The V and J genes are TRBV27 and TRBJ2-7, with 12 nucleotides matching TRBD2. This CDR3 contains 16 residues. The germline V gene has CDR1 MNHEY and CDR2 SMNVEV (reference sequence). Trimming took 3 bases from V and 3 from J; bases not matched to a gene: 6. CDR3 protein: CASSLSAGLAGYEQYF. The DNA for the CDR3 is TGTGCCAGCAGTTTGTCAGCGGGACTAGCGGGCTACGAGCAGTACTTC.

The chain carries TRBV15 and TRBJ2-7; 9 bases fit TRBD2. With V trimmed by 1 base and J by 1 base, 11 bases remained unmatched. Germline V lookup: CDR1 LNHNV, CDR2 YYDKDF (reference sequence). The CDR3 runs 18 residues. CDR3 loop: CATSRARGGARGSYEQYF. Here the CDR3 DNA reads TGTGCCACCAGCAGAGCGCGGGGGGGGGCGAGAGGATCCTACGAGCAGTACTTC.

The chain is built from TRBV9 and TRBJ2-1; TRBD2 aligns across 11 bases. The V gene's germline CDR1 is SGDLS and CDR2 YYNGEE. This CDR3 contains 15 residues. J gave up 10 bases and V 2 bases, and 8 bases lay outside the gene matches. The CDR3 reads CASSVRSGGAYEQFF. CDR3 coding DNA: TGTGCCAGCAGCGTCCGTAGCGGGGGGGCTTACGAGCAGTTCTTC. The full variable domain, rest sourced from reference TRBV9 and TRBJ2-1, is DSGVTQTPKHLITATGQRVTLRCSPRSGDLSVYWYQQSLDQGLQFLIQYYNGEERAKGNILERFSAQQFPDLHSELNLSSLELGDSALYFCASSVRSGGAYEQFFGPGTRLTVL.

The V and J genes are TRBV12-5 and TRBJ2-1; perhaps TRBD2 as D (6 bases). This CDR3 has 15 residues. Germline loops: CDR1 LGHNT, CDR2 FRNRAP. V was pared by 6 bases and J by 9 bases, with 21 bases between. As DNA, the CDR3 is TGTGCTAGTGGCCCCGATTTTGGGGGGTCGGTTGAGCAGTTCTTC. The encoded protein is CASGPDFGGSVEQFF.

This chain links TRBV30 with TRBJ2-7; D call uncertain. CDR1 is GTSNPN, CDR2 SVGIG, per germline (reference sequence). This CDR3 spans 12 amino acids. Deletions cut 1 base from V and 2 bases from J, with 6 bases between. CDR3: CAWSANTYEQYF. For the CDR3, the DNA is TGTGCCTGGAGTGCGAACACCTACGAGCAGTACTTC.

The V call is TRBV7-9, the J call TRBJ2-7, with TRBD1 matching 10 bases. Germline lookup yields CDR1 SEHNR and CDR2 FQNEAQ (reference sequence). The junction had 2 bases not matched to a gene; V was cut back by 1 base and J by 2 bases. The CDR3 is 15 amino acids. DNA of the CDR3: TGTGCCAGCAGCTTAGACGGGACAGGGGCCTACGAGCAGTACTTC. It encodes CASSLDGTGAYEQYF.

The CDR3 nucleotides read TGTGCCAGCAGTTTAAGCGGGGGGGATCTCACAGATACGCAGTATTTT. Translating gives CASSLSGGDLTDTQYF. This chain connects TRBV27 to TRBJ2-3; 10 nucleotides line up with TRBD2. Germline values: CDR1 MNHEY, CDR2 SMNVEV (reference sequence). J lost 2 bases, V lost 2 bases, and 4 bases had no gene match. The CDR3 loop spans 16 amino acids.